These 30 T cell receptor beta chains were all obtained from the same sample, sequenced in a study of T cell changes during pregnancy in multiple sclerosis. Assay: immunoSEQ multiplex PCR; the TCRdb copy retains only in-frame clones and omits some. The repertoire holds 100,000 or so clones, with 90% to 95% as singletons. The material sequenced was peripheral blood, taken in the second trimester of pregnancy. The receptor set was obtained from a female donor with multiple sclerosis, enrolled in a pregnancy study.

This sequence joins TRBV5-1 and TRBJ1-1; D may be TRBD1 (6 bases). The CDR3 runs to 14 residues. Trimming shortened V by 4 bases and J by 0 bases, and 10 bases separated the two germline ends. The germline V gene has CDR1 SGHRS and CDR2 YFSETQ. In DNA form, the CDR3 reads TGCGCCAGCAGCCCGGGACATATGAACACTGAAGCTTTCTTT. It codes for CASSPGHMNTEAFF.

The chain carries TRBV7-9 and TRBJ1-1; no firm D call. Trimming cost V 1 base and J 5 bases, with 8 bases left between them. The germline V gene has CDR1 SEHNR and CDR2 FQNEAQ (reference sequence). This CDR3 is 13 amino acids long. CDR3 DNA: TGTGCCAGCAGCTTAGGGGCGGGGACTGAAGCTTTCTTT. Translated: CASSLGAGTEAFF. Filled out from reference TRBV7-9 and TRBJ1-1, the complete variable domain reads DTGVSQNPRHKITKRGQNVTFRCDPISEHNRLYWYRQTLGQGPEFLTYFQNEAQLEKSRLLSDRFSAERPKGSFSTLEIQRTEQGDSAMYLCASSLGAGTEAFFGQGTRLTVV.

This rearrangement joins TRBV15 to TRBJ1-1; TRBD1 aligns across 10 bases. The CDR3 length is 17 residues. Unmatched junction bases numbered 9, after V lost 0 bases and J lost 5 bases. Germline assignment: CDR1 LNHNV and CDR2 YYDKDF (reference sequence). The CDR3 sequence: CATSRDRDRGRRTEAFF. The DNA for the CDR3 is TGTGCCACCAGCAGAGATCGAGACAGGGGGCGCCGGACTGAAGCTTTCTTT.

The chain couples TRBV5-4 to TRBJ2-3; 7 positions agree with TRBD1. Germline lookup yields CDR1 SGHNT and CDR2 YYREEE (reference sequence). V lost 0 bases, J lost 1 base, and 5 bases stayed unmatched. The CDR3 has 16 amino acids. The CDR3, as DNA: TGTGCCAGCAGCTTGGCCAACAGGGGTGGCACAGATACGCAGTATTTT. Its protein product is CASSLANRGGTDTQYF.

This chain connects TRBV28 to TRBJ1-1; TRBD1 matches at 9 bases. This CDR3 is built from 14 residues. Trimming removed 7 bases from V and 2 bases from J; junction bases left unmatched: 5. Germline V gene data show CDR1 as MDHEN and CDR2 as SYDVKM. In nucleotides, the CDR3 is TGTGCCAGCATCCGACAGGGGGGCAACACTGAAGCTTTCTTT. Translated: CASIRQGGNTEAFF.

J is TRBJ2-1 and V is TRBV2, with D perhaps matching TRBD2 (5 bases). The germline CDR1 and CDR2 sequences are SNHLY and FYNNEI. V gave up 2 bases and J gave up 2 bases, with 16 bases separating them. The CDR3 length is 17 residues. This CDR3 reads CASSERAWSGPYNEQFF. The CDR3 bases are TGTGCCAGCAGTGAAAGGGCGTGGAGCGGACCCTACAATGAGCAGTTCTTC.

The gene calls are TRBV28 and TRBJ2-7, with D possibly TRBD1 on 7 matching bases. This CDR3 region has 16 residues. The germline V gene encodes CDR1 MDHEN and CDR2 SYDVKM. V gave up 7 bases and J gave up 0 bases, with 19 bases separating them. CDR3 in amino acids: CASKGRGALSSYEQYF. CDR3 nucleotides: TGTGCCAGCAAGGGCAGGGGGGCCCTAAGCTCCTACGAGCAGTACTTC.

The genes are TRBV27 and TRBJ2-7, with TRBD1 matching over 10 bases. CDR1 is MNHEY, CDR2 SMNVEV, per germline (reference sequence). The trim removed 1 base at V and 4 bases at J, leaving 4 bases unmatched. The CDR3 runs to 15 residues. The CDR3 DNA reads as TGTGCCAGCAGTTTATTGGGACAGGGGTCGTACGAGCAGTACTTC. Protein sequence: CASSLLGQGSYEQYF.

This sequence joins TRBV9 and TRBJ1-1; D gene unclear. Per the germline V gene, CDR1 is SGDLS and CDR2 is YYNGEE. V dropped 3 bases and J dropped 0 bases, with 6 bases sitting between them. The CDR3 runs to 13 residues. The CDR3 sequence: CASSESVNTEAFF. CDR3 coding DNA: TGTGCCAGCAGCGAATCTGTGAACACTGAAGCTTTCTTT.

The chain recombines TRBV2 with TRBJ1-5; 10 bases line up with TRBD1. J gave up 4 bases and V 6 bases, and 6 bases lay outside the gene matches. CDR3 length: 15 residues. The germline CDR1 and CDR2 sequences are SNHLY and FYNNEI. The CDR3 is CASRWDRGRNQPQHF. CDR3 DNA: TGTGCCAGCAGATGGGACAGGGGCAGGAATCAGCCCCAGCATTTT.

V usage is TRBV9 and J usage is TRBJ2-7, with TRBD1 matching 7 bases. The CDR3 is 14 residues long. Germline-derived CDR1 and CDR2 are SGDLS and YYNGEE. J gave up 2 bases and V 4 bases, and 6 bases lay outside the gene matches. The CDR3, as DNA: TGTGCCAGCAGCCCAGGGGACAGAGCCTACGAGCAGTACTTC. Translating gives CASSPGDRAYEQYF.

This clone has just one count. The chain links TRBV5-6 to TRBJ2-2; D gene ambiguous. The CDR3 is 13 residues long. V dropped 4 bases and J dropped 4 bases, with 8 bases sitting between them. The V gene's germline CDR1 is SGHDT and CDR2 YYEEEE. In nucleotides, the CDR3 is TGTGCCAGCAGCCCCCCGGGCACCGGGGAGCTGTTTTTT. Protein sequence: CASSPPGTGELFF.

The chain is built from TRBV10-3 and TRBJ1-3; tentative D call: TRBD1 (6 bases). V was clipped by 10 bases and J by 3 bases, with 16 bases between them. Looked up from germline, CDR1 is ENHRY and CDR2 is SYGVKD. The CDR3 covers 14 residues. CDR3 sequence reads: CATAQADSGNTIYF. CDR3 DNA: TGTGCCACAGCACAGGCGGACAGTGGAAACACCATATATTTT.

This chain joins TRBV7-3 and TRBJ2-7, with TRBD1 matching 7 bases. V lost 5 bases and J lost 6; bases outside the gene matches: 10. CDR3 length: 14 amino acids. The germline gives CDR1 SGHTA, CDR2 FQGTGA. The CDR3 DNA reads TGTGCCAGCAGCCCGGACGACAGGGCAGGCGAGCAGTACTTC. This translates into CASSPDDRAGEQYF.

This rearrangement joins TRBV1 to TRBJ1-1; the D call of TRBD1 is as the table states it, not checked on the DNA. TRBV1 is designated a pseudogene. This CDR3 spans 15 amino acids. CDR3 DNA sequence: TGCACCAGCAGCCAACCCCCAGGGTTGAACACTGAAGCTTTCTTT. It specifies CTSSQPPGLNTEAFF.

The rearrangement uses TRBV27 and TRBJ2-5; 11 nucleotides match TRBD2. Germline lookup yields CDR1 MNHEY and CDR2 SMNVEV (reference sequence). V lost 6 bases, J lost 2 bases, and 5 bases stayed unmatched. The CDR3 spans 15 residues. This CDR3 is CASSQLAGDQETQYF. In nucleotides, the CDR3 is TGTGCCAGCAGCCAACTAGCGGGAGATCAAGAGACCCAGTACTTC.

The V gene is TRBV30, the J gene TRBJ2-1, with 8 bases identical to TRBD2. J was trimmed by 0 bases and V by 5 bases; bases with no gene match: 3. CDR1 GTSNPN and CDR2 SVGIG come from the germline V gene (reference sequence). This CDR3 has 14 amino acids. CDR3 nucleotides: TGTGCCTGGGGGACTAGGAGCTCCTACAATGAGCAGTTCTTC. Encoded protein: CAWGTRSSYNEQFF.

This clone was found once. The genes are TRBV27 and TRBJ1-1; TRBD1 might be the D (5 bases). Germline-derived CDR1 and CDR2 are MNHEY and SMNVEV (reference sequence). This CDR3 comprises 15 residues. The V gene lost 7 bases and the J gene lost 11 bases, with 26 bases spanning the gap. The CDR3 loop is CASKSIKSDNPRAFF. In nucleotides, the CDR3 is TGTGCCAGCAAATCTATCAAATCGGACAACCCGAGGGCTTTCTTT.

The chain couples TRBV27 to TRBJ2-7; D not resolved. V dropped 6 bases and J dropped 0 bases, with 15 bases sitting between them. The CDR3 loop spans 15 amino acids. The germline CDR1 and CDR2 sequences are MNHEY and SMNVEV (reference sequence). Here the CDR3 reads CASRKRGASSYEQYF. CDR3 DNA sequence: TGTGCCAGCAGAAAACGCGGCGCATCCTCCTACGAGCAGTACTTC.

The chain combines TRBV6-1 with TRBJ1-2, with 8 positions matching TRBD1. V was pared by 5 bases and J by 2 bases, with 7 bases of the junction left unmatched. Looked up from germline, CDR1 is MNHNS and CDR2 is SASEGT. The CDR3 is 15 amino acids. CDR3 DNA sequence: TGTGCCAGCAGTCTCGAGGGACAGGTCAACTATGGCTACACCTTC. This encodes CASSLEGQVNYGYTF.

The chain combines TRBV5-5 with TRBJ1-1; no clear D. Deletions cut 4 bases from V and 3 bases from J, with 19 bases between. This CDR3 has 16 residues. In germline, CDR1 is SGHKS, CDR2 YYEKEE (reference sequence). The CDR3 sequence: CASSPGFPGKDTEAFF. CDR3 nucleotide sequence: TGTGCCAGCAGCCCTGGGTTTCCGGGGAAGGACACTGAAGCTTTCTTT.

The chain carries TRBV28 and TRBJ2-1; 7 nucleotides line up with TRBD1. J lost 1 base, V lost 5 bases, and 5 bases had no gene match. Germline lookup yields CDR1 MDHEN and CDR2 SYDVKM. The CDR3 loop spans 15 amino acids. The CDR3 nucleotides are TGTGCCAGCAGTCCCAGGGGGATGTCCTACAATGAGCAGTTCTTC. Translation: CASSPRGMSYNEQFF.

CDR3 sequence: CASSLSFGGNGRWEQFF. The CDR3 DNA is TGTGCCAGCAGCTTAAGCTTTGGCGGTAATGGTAGGTGGGAGCAGTTCTTC. The chain uses TRBV7-8 and TRBJ2-1; D remains unclear. CDR1 is SGHVS, CDR2 FQNEAQ, per germline. The CDR3 is made up of 17 amino acids. V lost 2 bases and J lost 10, with 24 bases in between.

The V and J genes are TRBV28 and TRBJ2-5; no reliable D call. This CDR3 is built from 12 residues. The germline V gene has CDR1 MDHEN and CDR2 SYDVKM. The V end lost 6 bases, the J end lost 5 bases, and 10 bases lay between the germline ends. CDR3 DNA sequence: TGTGCCAGCAGCCTAATCCCCGAGACCCAGTACTTC. Translation gives CASSLIPETQYF.

The chain joins TRBV5-1 to TRBJ1-4; D unclear. The CDR3 covers 15 residues. Trimming removed 2 bases at V and 8 bases at J, with 16 bases between. Germline V lookup: CDR1 SGHRS, CDR2 YFSETQ. DNA for the CDR3: TGCGCCAGCAGCTTTACAGCGGGAGTTCGGGAAAAACTGTTTTTT. This codes for CASSFTAGVREKLFF.

The rearrangement uses TRBV7-8 and TRBJ2-5, with a tentative D call TRBD1 (5 bases). CDR1 and CDR2 from the germline V gene are SGHVS and FQNEAQ. This CDR3 spans 14 amino acids. V shed 0 bases and J shed 5 bases, with 10 bases lying between them. The CDR3 DNA reads as TGTGCCAGCAGCTTAGCGCAAGGGGTTGAGACCCAGTACTTC. Its translation is CASSLAQGVETQYF.

This sequence joins TRBV19 and TRBJ1-5, with 11 bases fitting TRBD1. The CDR3 spans 14 residues. Unmatched junction bases numbered 3, after V lost 5 bases and J lost 6 bases. The germline gives CDR1 LNHDA, CDR2 SQIVND (reference sequence). The CDR3 protein is CASSPDRGLQPQHF. In DNA form, the CDR3 reads TGTGCCAGTAGTCCGGACAGGGGGCTTCAGCCCCAGCATTTT.

V is TRBV9 and J is TRBJ2-2; D is unclear. The CDR3 sequence is 14 residues long. Germline assignment: CDR1 SGDLS and CDR2 YYNGEE. V shed 4 bases and J shed 5 bases, with 12 bases lying between them. This CDR3 is CASSPPTRTGELFF. CDR3 in DNA: TGTGCCAGCAGCCCCCCCACTCGGACCGGGGAGCTGTTTTTT.

The chain couples TRBV30 to TRBJ1-5; 7 bases line up with TRBD1. The CDR3 is 16 residues long. CDR1 is GTSNPN and CDR2 is SVGIG in the germline V gene (reference sequence). Germline trimming cut 5 bases from V and 3 bases from J; bases unmatched to any gene: 13. Here the CDR3 DNA reads TGTGCCTGGGGAAGAGGGGCAGGGGGTCCCAATCAGCCCCAGCATTTT. Translation gives CAWGRGAGGPNQPQHF.

This chain connects TRBV14 to TRBJ2-1, with D possibly TRBD2 on 5 matching bases. V was pared by 0 bases and J by 7 bases, with 13 bases between. The CDR3 covers 15 residues. Looked up from germline, CDR1 is SGHDN and CDR2 is FVKESK. The CDR3 sequence: CASSQETGRLNEQFF. The CDR3 nucleotides read TGTGCCAGCAGCCAAGAAACGGGAAGATTGAATGAGCAGTTCTTC.